The next 23 T cell receptor beta chains were all read from a single sample in a study of identical twins (dated by TCRdb to the mid-2010s). The library was prepared using 5' RACE. Instrument used: Illumina HiSeq 2000. TCRdb's own reprocessing of the public reads used fastp at Q25 and MiXCR and kept productive beta chains. Records with the same CDR3 protein are collapsed into one entry carrying the most frequent genes and DNA. This sample holds a few hundred thousand distinct CDR3 sequences; around 9.6% were observed only once. The top ten clones comprise around 3% of the sample. Separately, the same data were catalogued under a study of yellow fever vaccine responses in identical twins.

The source material was PBMCs. The receptors were gathered from a woman younger than 35 in good health.

In its sample, this clonotype was seen a few times. The CDR3 spells CASSLMGLAEFYEQYF. DNA of the CDR3: TGTGCCAGCAGCTTAATGGGTCTAGCGGAATTCTACGAGCAGTACTTC. The V call is TRBV7-9, the J call TRBJ2-7, with 7 bases matching TRBD2. V was pared by 2 bases and J by 3 bases, with 10 bases of the junction left unmatched. The CDR3 runs to 16 residues. Germline V lookup: CDR1 SEHNR, CDR2 FQNEAQ (reference sequence).

This rearrangement joins TRBV7-2 to TRBJ1-1; no clear D gene. Trimming took 2 bases from V and 6 from J, leaving 10 bases between them. CDR1 is SGHTA and CDR2 is FQGNSA in the germline V gene. This CDR3 is built from 13 residues. The CDR3 reads CASSLLGRPEAFF. The CDR3 DNA is TGTGCCAGCAGCTTATTAGGGCGTCCTGAAGCTTTCTTT.

The chain has TRBV6-1 and TRBJ2-7; 7 bases fit TRBD1. Trimming took 10 bases from V and 3 from J; bases not matched to a gene: 15. Germline V gives CDR1 MNHNS, CDR2 SASEGT. The length of the CDR3 is 15 residues. DNA for the CDR3: TGTGCCACCCGCCGAGAACAGGGGTTCAGCTACGAGCAGTACTTC. Translation: CATRREQGFSYEQYF.

This clonotype showed up many times. The rearrangement uses TRBV10-3 and TRBJ2-7; D uncertain. Germline CDR1 reads ENHRY; CDR2 reads SYGVKD. The CDR3 length is 14 residues. Trimming took off 2 bases at V and 5 bases at J, with 13 bases between the two ends. The CDR3 DNA is TGTGCCATCAGTGAGCCCAATACTCGGGACGAGCAGTACTTC. Translation gives CAISEPNTRDEQYF.

This clonotype was seen many times. This chain uses TRBV12-3 or TRBV12-4 with TRBJ2-1; the match to TRBD2 covers 12 bases. V trimming: 6 bases; J trimming: 8 bases; junction bases outside the gene matches: 8. This CDR3 contains 15 residues. The CDR3 DNA reads as TGTGCCAGCAGCTCCACTAGCGGGGGGAAGGATGAGCAGTTCTTC. It encodes CASSSTSGGKDEQFF.

V gene TRBV6-2 or TRBV6-3 combines with J gene TRBJ2-7, with a weak D call TRBD1 (5 bases). The CDR3 loop spans 15 amino acids. Trimming stripped 2 bases from V and 3 bases from J, with 14 bases between. Germline CDR1 is MNHEY and CDR2 is SVGEGT. For the CDR3, the DNA is TGTGCCAGCAGTTACCTGGACCCAGGGATCTACGAGCAGTACTTC. This sequence encodes CASSYLDPGIYEQYF.

The chain carries TRBV12-3 or TRBV12-4 and TRBJ1-5, with a tentative D call TRBD1 (6 bases). The CDR3 runs 17 residues. Trimming removed 6 bases at V and 2 bases at J, with 20 bases between. The CDR3: CASSATGTVLGNQPQHF. CDR3 DNA: TGTGCCAGCAGCGCGACAGGAACCGTTTTAGGCAATCAGCCCCAGCATTTT.

This clonotype was observed a handful of times. The J gene is TRBJ2-5, the V gene TRBV27; possible D gene TRBD1, 5 bases. This CDR3 comprises 14 residues. Per the germline V gene, CDR1 is MNHEY and CDR2 is SMNVEV (reference sequence). V was clipped by 7 bases and J by 1 base, with 13 bases between them. The CDR3 nucleotides read TGTGCCAGCAAAGGCGAGACAGCCCAAGAGACCCAGTACTTC. Translation: CASKGETAQETQYF.

This clonotype appeared a few times. The chain employs TRBV11-2 and TRBJ2-3, with D unclear. V lost 2 bases to trimming and J lost 0 bases, with 9 bases between them. The V gene's germline CDR1 is SGHAT and CDR2 FQNNGV. The CDR3 length is 15 residues. The CDR3 bases are TGTGCCAGCAGCTTAATGCGGTTTAGCACAGATACGCAGTATTTT. This encodes CASSLMRFSTDTQYF.

This clonotype came up many times. CDR3 DNA: TGCGCCAGCAGCCAAGTTGATAAAGCGGGAGTCTTAAATGAGCAGTTCTTC. It translates to CASSQVDKAGVLNEQFF. The chain couples TRBV4-3 to TRBJ2-1; TRBD2 matches at 8 bases. After removal of 1 base from V and 7 bases from J, the junction contained 12 bases not matched to a gene. This CDR3 region has 17 residues. Germline V gives CDR1 LGHNA, CDR2 YSLEER.

The genes are TRBV29-1 and TRBJ2-3; D is perhaps TRBD2 (5 bases). Germline CDR1 and CDR2: SQVTM and ANQGSEA. This CDR3 contains 14 residues. Trimming stripped 2 bases from V and 4 bases from J, with 13 bases between. CDR3: CSVERPGSPDTQYF. The CDR3 DNA sequence: TGCAGCGTTGAAAGACCGGGGAGCCCAGATACGCAGTATTTT.

The chain has TRBV4-3 and TRBJ1-1, with no clear D. Trimming took 4 bases from V and 7 from J, leaving 19 bases between them. Germline CDR1 LGHNA, CDR2 YSLEER. This CDR3 is built from 15 residues. For the CDR3, the DNA is TGCGCCAGCAGCCGGTTGAGCAGTTATGGGTATGAAGCTTTCTTT. Translating gives CASSRLSSYGYEAFF.

The J gene is TRBJ2-3, the V gene TRBV4-3; D possibly corresponds to TRBD2 (6 bases). The germline CDR1 and CDR2 sequences are LGHNA and YSLEER. CDR3 length: 17 amino acids. Trimming cost V 4 bases and J 0 bases, with 17 bases left between them. In DNA form, the CDR3 reads TGCGCCAGCAGCCTTTCCCCGGGAGCTACTAGCACAGATACGCAGTATTTT. Translated, it gives CASSLSPGATSTDTQYF.

Here the CDR3 DNA reads TGTGCCAGCAGGAACAGGGGATCATCTGAAAAACTGTTTTTT. This codes for CASRNRGSSEKLFF. The chain uses TRBV6-4 and TRBJ1-4, with 7 bases fitting TRBD1. CDR3 length: 14 amino acids. The V gene's germline CDR1 is MRHNA and CDR2 SNTAGT. Trimming took 6 bases from V and 7 from J; bases not matched to a gene: 8.

This clonotype was observed at least ten times. This chain uses TRBV7-8 with TRBJ2-1, with 8 bases matching TRBD1. Trimming at V came to 1 base and at J to 6 bases, leaving 5 bases not matched to a gene. Looked up from germline, CDR1 is SGHVS and CDR2 is FQNEAQ. The CDR3 is 15 residues long. DNA for the CDR3: TGTGCCAGCAGCTTAGGAGGGACAGGCCTCAATGAGCAGTTCTTC. Translation: CASSLGGTGLNEQFF. The entire variable domain, with the rest obtained from reference TRBV7-8 and TRBJ2-1, is as follows: GAGVSQSPRYKVAKRGQDVALRCDPISGHVSLFWYQQALGQGPEFLTYFQNEAQLDKSGLPSDRFFAERPEGSVSTLKIQRTQQEDSAVYLCASSLGGTGLNEQFFGPGTRLTVL.

This clonotype came up many times. The chain links TRBV5-1 to TRBJ2-5; 7 bases fit TRBD1. CDR1 is SGHRS, CDR2 YFSETQ, per germline. V was clipped by 3 bases and J by 2 bases; unmatched bases: 4. The CDR3 is 14 amino acids. In DNA, the CDR3 is TGCGCCAGCAGCTCTTGGACAGGACAAGAGACCCAGTACTTC. It yields the protein CASSSWTGQETQYF.

V usage is TRBV5-1 and J usage is TRBJ2-5; D perhaps matches TRBD1 (6 bases). Trimming removed 4 bases from V and 3 bases from J, with 16 bases in between. Germline V gene data show CDR1 as SGHRS and CDR2 as YFSETQ. The CDR3 length is 15 residues. For the CDR3, the DNA is TGCGCCAGCAGCCTGGTAGACAGGTGGGAAGAGACCCAGTACTTC. Protein sequence: CASSLVDRWEETQYF.

This clonotype has more than one count but fewer than ten. The chain recombines TRBV29-1 with TRBJ2-1; 7 nucleotides line up with TRBD2. Trimming cost V 6 bases and J 2 bases; bases outside gene matches: 7. This CDR3 contains 14 residues. Germline V gene lookup returns CDR1 SQVTM and CDR2 ANQGSEA. The DNA for the CDR3 is TGCAGCGTCGAGTGGGGGAGGGCCTACAATGAGCAGTTCTTC. This gives the protein CSVEWGRAYNEQFF.

This clonotype was seen a few times. The chain combines TRBV20-1 with TRBJ2-2; the D call may be TRBD1 or TRBD2 (6 bases each). CDR1 DFQATT and CDR2 SNEGSKA come from the germline V gene (reference sequence). The CDR3 consists of 13 residues. V lost 6 bases, J lost 2 bases, and 10 bases lay in between. The CDR3 sequence is CSAAGHNTGELFF. The CDR3 nucleotides are TGCAGTGCGGCGGGACATAACACCGGGGAGCTGTTTTTT.

This clonotype was counted only a few times. The chain uses TRBV27 and TRBJ1-5; D gene uncertain. The germline V and J ends were trimmed by 6 bases and 0 bases, with 6 bases remaining between them. Germline CDR1 is MNHEY and CDR2 is SMNVEV (reference sequence). CDR3 length equals 13 residues. CDR3 loop: CASRQSSNQPQHF. In nucleotides, the CDR3 is TGTGCCAGCAGACAGAGTAGCAATCAGCCCCAGCATTTT.

This clonotype showed up many times. This chain connects TRBV5-6 to TRBJ2-7; 9 bases map to TRBD2. The germline gives CDR1 SGHDT, CDR2 YYEEEE. With V trimmed by 1 base and J by 2 bases, 1 base remained unmatched. The CDR3 spans 14 residues. In nucleotides, the CDR3 is TGTGCCAGCAGCTTGCCTAGCGGGACCTACGAGCAGTACTTC. Its translation is CASSLPSGTYEQYF. The variable domain in full, with the rest retrieved from reference TRBV5-6 and TRBJ2-7, is DAGVTQSPTHLIKTRGQQVTLRCSPKSGHDTVSWYQQALGQGPQFIFQYYEEEERQRGNFPDRFSGHQFPNYSSELNVNALLLGDSALYLCASSLPSGTYEQYFGPGTRLTVT.

The chain combines TRBV7-8 with TRBJ2-7; 14 nucleotides match TRBD2. Germline V gene data show CDR1 as SGHVS and CDR2 as FQNEAQ. This CDR3 is built from 16 residues. Germline trimming cut 5 bases from V and 6 bases from J; bases unmatched to any gene: 9. The CDR3 nucleotides are TGTGCCAGCAGCCACGGACTAGCGGGAGGTATTGGCGAGCAGTACTTC. It encodes CASSHGLAGGIGEQYF. The entire variable domain, with the rest obtained from reference TRBV7-8 and TRBJ2-7, is as follows: GAGVSQSPRYKVAKRGQDVALRCDPISGHVSLFWYQQALGQGPEFLTYFQNEAQLDKSGLPSDRFFAERPEGSVSTLKIQRTQQEDSAVYLCASSHGLAGGIGEQYFGPGTRLTVT.

The chain employs TRBV19 and TRBJ2-3; TRBD1 is a possible D gene (5 bases). The CDR3 extends over 13 amino acids. V shed 8 bases and J shed 5 bases, with 14 bases lying between them. Germline CDR1 and CDR2: LNHDA and SQIVND (reference sequence). The CDR3 protein is CASFHTGGDTQYF. Written as DNA, the CDR3 is TGTGCCAGTTTCCACACAGGCGGAGATACGCAGTATTTT.